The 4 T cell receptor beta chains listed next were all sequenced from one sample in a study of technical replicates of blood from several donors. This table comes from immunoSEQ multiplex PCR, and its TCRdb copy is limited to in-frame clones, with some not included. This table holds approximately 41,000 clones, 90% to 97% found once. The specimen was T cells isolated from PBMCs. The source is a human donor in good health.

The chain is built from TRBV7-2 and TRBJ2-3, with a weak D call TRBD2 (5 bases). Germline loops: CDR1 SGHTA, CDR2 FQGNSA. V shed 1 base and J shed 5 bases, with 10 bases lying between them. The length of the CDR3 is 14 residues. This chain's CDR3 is CASSLGLAGDTQYF. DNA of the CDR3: TGTGCCAGCAGCTTAGGCCTAGCAGGAGATACGCAGTATTTT. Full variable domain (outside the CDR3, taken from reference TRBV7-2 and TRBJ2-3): GAGVSQSPSNKVTEKGKDVELRCDPISGHTALYWYRQSLGQGLEFLIYFQGNSAPDKSGLPSDRFSAERTGGSVSTLTIQRTQQEDSAVYLCASSLGLAGDTQYFGPGTRLTVL.

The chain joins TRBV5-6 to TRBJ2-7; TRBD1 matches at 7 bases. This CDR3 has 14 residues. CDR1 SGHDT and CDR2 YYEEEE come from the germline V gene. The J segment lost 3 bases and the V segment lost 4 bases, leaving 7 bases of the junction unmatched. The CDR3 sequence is CASSPERGHYEQYF. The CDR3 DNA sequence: TGTGCCAGCAGCCCCGAGAGGGGGCACTACGAGCAGTACTTC.

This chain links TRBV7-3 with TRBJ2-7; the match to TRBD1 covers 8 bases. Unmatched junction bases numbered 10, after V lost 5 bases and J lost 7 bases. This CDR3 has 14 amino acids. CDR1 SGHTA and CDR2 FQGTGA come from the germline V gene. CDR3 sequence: CASSPDRTGGEQYF. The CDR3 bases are TGTGCCAGCAGCCCCGATCGTACAGGGGGAGAGCAGTACTTC.

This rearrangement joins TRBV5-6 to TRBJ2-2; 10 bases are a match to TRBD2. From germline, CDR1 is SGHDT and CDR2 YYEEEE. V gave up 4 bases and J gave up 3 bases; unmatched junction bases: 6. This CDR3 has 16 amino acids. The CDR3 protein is CASSPLLAGDTGELFF. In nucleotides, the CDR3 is TGTGCCAGCAGCCCTTTGCTAGCGGGAGACACCGGGGAGCTGTTTTTT.